Listed here are 32 T cell receptor beta chains from one sample, sequenced in a study of blood T cell repertoires in COVID-19. Clones were sequenced by immunoSEQ multiplex PCR, and TCRdb holds only the in-frame ones, with some missing. The repertoire consists of 250,000 to 350,000 clones, with 70% to 90% occurring once and the leading ten covering 0.87%. The sample taken for sequencing was peripheral blood. These receptor sequences come from a human donor with COVID-19, enrolled during active disease. The donor label of this sample is uncertain.

There are many counts of this clone. V and J are TRBV19 and TRBJ2-5; 9 bases agree with TRBD2. Germline CDR1 reads LNHDA; CDR2 reads SQIVND (reference sequence). The CDR3 consists of 16 residues. Germline trimming cut 1 base from V and 1 base from J; bases unmatched to any gene: 4. The CDR3 bases are TGTGCCAGTAGTATAGGGCGGGAGGGGTCCCAAGAGACCCAGTACTTC. It encodes CASSIGREGSQETQYF.

The chain links TRBV10-2 to TRBJ1-3; D is ambiguous. With 8 bases removed from V and 0 bases from J, the gap between germline ends came to 14 bases. The CDR3 sequence is 15 residues long. Germline lookup yields CDR1 WSHSY and CDR2 SAAADI. The CDR3 region is CASGSATDSGNTIYF. The CDR3 DNA reads TGCGCCAGCGGGAGTGCAACCGACTCTGGAAACACCATATATTTT.

The chain carries TRBV6-2 or TRBV6-3 and TRBJ1-3; D unclear. The CDR3 contains 16 residues. V lost 0 bases and J lost 0, with 9 bases in between. In germline, CDR1 is MNHEY, CDR2 SVGEGT. CDR3 residues: CASSYSDIPSGNTIYF. In nucleotides, the CDR3 is TGTGCCAGCAGTTACTCCGACATTCCCTCTGGAAACACCATATATTTT.

This clone has a single count. The J gene is TRBJ2-7, the V gene TRBV5-1; TRBD1 is a possible D gene (5 bases). The CDR3 runs to 14 residues. The V gene's germline CDR1 is SGHRS and CDR2 YFSETQ. Trimming left V 2 bases short and J 0 bases short, with 9 bases between. CDR3 DNA: TGCGCCAGCAGCTTCCAGACAGCCTCCTACGAGCAGTACTTC. This gives the protein CASSFQTASYEQYF.

The V and J genes are TRBV19 and TRBJ1-2; D is unclear. The CDR3 consists of 12 residues. Deletions cut 6 bases from V and 2 bases from J, with 7 bases between. Germline V CDR1 and CDR2: LNHDA, SQIVND (reference sequence). The CDR3 region is CASSPLNYGYTF. In nucleotides, the CDR3 is TGTGCCAGTAGCCCCCTAAACTATGGCTACACCTTC.

This clone was detected only a few times. The chain uses TRBV11-2 and TRBJ2-7, with 8 bases identical to TRBD1. The germline gives CDR1 SGHAT, CDR2 FQNNGV. This CDR3 has 16 amino acids. Trimming removed 4 bases from V and 7 bases from J; junction bases left unmatched: 15. The CDR3 bases are TGTGCCAGCAGCTCGAGGTCGGGGCAGGGGGCGCGAGAGCAGTACTTC. Amino acid sequence: CASSSRSGQGAREQYF. The whole variable domain, remainder taken from reference TRBV11-2 and TRBJ2-7, is EAGVAQSPRYKIIEKRQSVAFWCNPISGHATLYWYQQILGQGPKLLIQFQNNGVVDDSQLPKDRFSAERLKGVDSTLKIQPAKLEDSAVYLCASSSRSGQGAREQYFGPGTRLTVT.

This chain joins TRBV30 and TRBJ2-5; tentatively, D is TRBD2 (6 bases). Germline V gene lookup returns CDR1 GTSNPN and CDR2 SVGIG (reference sequence). V lost 4 bases and J 2 bases, leaving 14 bases between the germline ends. This CDR3 is built from 14 residues. The CDR3 DNA is TGTGCCTGGACTCGGCGGGGCTCTCAAGAGACCCAGTACTTC. Protein product: CAWTRRGSQETQYF.

The V and J genes are TRBV19 and TRBJ2-7, with a tentative D call TRBD2 (6 bases). The CDR3 is 15 amino acids. CDR1 is LNHDA and CDR2 is SQIVND in the germline V gene (reference sequence). The V end was cut by 1 base, the J end by 4 bases, with 14 bases between. The CDR3 bases are TGTGCCAGTAGTATAGTTCAGGGAGGAGGGTACGAGCAGTACTTC. As protein: CASSIVQGGGYEQYF.

The J gene is TRBJ2-2, the V gene TRBV27; TRBD2 matches 9 bases. The junction had 7 bases not matched to a gene; V was cut back by 5 bases and J by 6 bases. Germline V gene data show CDR1 as MNHEY and CDR2 as SMNVEV (reference sequence). The CDR3 sequence is 15 residues long. CDR3 amino acids: CASSRGASGAGELFF. Here the CDR3 DNA reads TGTGCCAGCAGTCGCGGGGCTAGCGGGGCCGGGGAGCTGTTTTTT.

This clone was observed a single time. The chain is built from TRBV20-1 and TRBJ2-1, with 8 nucleotides matching TRBD1. The CDR3 covers 17 residues. J was trimmed by 0 bases and V by 3 bases; bases with no gene match: 10. Germline V CDR1 and CDR2: DFQATT, SNEGSKA (reference sequence). The CDR3 nucleotides read TGCAGTGCTAGTGGAGGACAGGGACTTTCCTCCTACAATGAGCAGTTCTTC. Translation gives CSASGGQGLSSYNEQFF.

The chain combines TRBV28 with TRBJ1-1; 7 nucleotides line up with TRBD1. J lost 5 bases, V lost 2 bases, and 5 bases had no gene match. Looked up from germline, CDR1 is MDHEN and CDR2 is SYDVKM. The CDR3 totals 14 residues. This CDR3 reads CASSLRGPWTEAFF. The DNA of the CDR3 is TGTGCCAGCAGTTTAAGGGGGCCTTGGACTGAAGCTTTCTTT. The full variable domain, its missing parts supplied by reference TRBV28 and TRBJ1-1, is DVKVTQSSRYLVKRTGEKVFLECVQDMDHENMFWYRQDPGLGLRLIYFSYDVKMKEKGDIPEGYSVSREKKERFSLILESASTNQTSMYLCASSLRGPWTEAFFGQGTRLTVV.

DNA for the CDR3: TGCGCCAGCAGCTTGACCAGTGGGGAGACAGATACGCAGTATTTT. It yields the protein CASSLTSGETDTQYF. The V call is TRBV5-1, the J call TRBJ2-3; maybe TRBD2 (5 bases). From germline, CDR1 is SGHRS and CDR2 YFSETQ. The CDR3 extends over 15 amino acids. Trimming shortened V by 1 base and J by 3 bases, and 12 bases separated the two germline ends.

This sequence joins TRBV6-6 and TRBJ2-3; 8 bases are shared with TRBD1. The V gene's germline CDR1 is MNHNY and CDR2 SVGAGI (reference sequence). The CDR3 runs 17 residues. Germline trimming cut 6 bases from V and 1 base from J; bases unmatched to any gene: 12. CDR3 residues: CASSRQGYFRGTDTQYF. CDR3 in DNA: TGTGCCAGCAGCCGACAGGGGTATTTCCGAGGCACAGATACGCAGTATTTT.

The genes are TRBV5-6 and TRBJ1-5; 9 bases are shared with TRBD1. The CDR3 spans 17 residues. V was clipped by 2 bases and J by 7 bases; unmatched bases: 13. The germline V gene encodes CDR1 SGHDT and CDR2 YYEEEE. This CDR3 is CASSFLGDRESGQPQHF. For the CDR3, the DNA is TGTGCCAGCAGCTTCCTGGGGGACAGGGAGTCTGGGCAGCCCCAGCATTTT.

This clone was seen only a few times. The chain recombines TRBV5-4 with TRBJ2-2; D not resolved. V was cut by 1 base and J by 0 bases, with 4 bases left in between. This CDR3 comprises 14 residues. Germline lookup yields CDR1 SGHNT and CDR2 YYREEE (reference sequence). The CDR3 DNA reads as TGTGCCAGCAGCTTGCCCACGAACACCGGGGAGCTGTTTTTT. Translating it yields CASSLPTNTGELFF.

Concerning this clone itself: Other DNA sequences in this sample translate to the same CDR3. The V and J genes are TRBV3-1 (or the pseudogene TRBV3-2) and TRBJ1-4; the D gene is possibly TRBD1 (5 bases). Trimming took off 3 bases at V and 8 bases at J, with 10 bases between the two ends. The CDR3 is made up of 13 amino acids. In germline, CDR1 is LGHDT, CDR2 YNNKEL (reference sequence). The DNA for the CDR3 is TGTGCCAGCAGCCAGGCGGGGGAGGAAAAACTGTTTTTT. This gives the protein CASSQAGEEKLFF.

The CDR3 here is CASNPNNSPLHF. The CDR3 nucleotides are TGTGCCAGCAATCCCAATAATTCACCCCTCCACTTT. V gene TRBV28 combines with J gene TRBJ1-6; D is undetermined. CDR1 MDHEN and CDR2 SYDVKM come from the germline V gene. This CDR3 has 12 amino acids. V was clipped by 7 bases and J by 5 bases, with 6 bases between them.

As to this clone: Different DNA sequences within this sample yield the same CDR3. This rearrangement joins TRBV5-1 to TRBJ1-2; 7 bases line up with TRBD1. CDR3 length: 13 amino acids. Trimming removed 8 bases from V and 2 bases from J; junction bases left unmatched: 6. Per germline, CDR1 SGHRS and CDR2 YFSETQ. The CDR3 nucleotides are TGCGCCAGTAGGACAGGATCCAACTATGGCTACACCTTC. It encodes CASRTGSNYGYTF. Looking up the rest from reference TRBV5-1 and TRBJ1-2 gives the full variable domain: KAGVTQTPRYLIKTRGQQVTLSCSPISGHRSVSWYQQTPGQGLQFLFEYFSETQRNKGNFPGRFSGRQFSNSRSEMNVSTLELGDSALYLCASRTGSNYGYTFGSGTRLTVV.

The chain employs TRBV5-1 and TRBJ1-5, with D perhaps matching TRBD1 (6 bases). Germline-derived CDR1 and CDR2 are SGHRS and YFSETQ. The CDR3 sequence is 13 residues long. Trimming left V 4 bases short and J 5 bases short, with 10 bases between. The CDR3: CASSPDRYQPQHF. For the CDR3, the DNA is TGCGCCAGCAGCCCAGACAGGTATCAGCCCCAGCATTTT. The full variable domain, in which reference TRBV5-1 and TRBJ1-5 provide the parts outside the CDR3, is KAGVTQTPRYLIKTRGQQVTLSCSPISGHRSVSWYQQTPGQGLQFLFEYFSETQRNKGNFPGRFSGRQFSNSRSEMNVSTLELGDSALYLCASSPDRYQPQHFGDGTRLSIL.

The chain is built from TRBV9 and TRBJ1-1; 11 bases fit TRBD1. There are 17 residues in the CDR3. The junction had 10 bases not matched to a gene; V was cut back by 0 bases and J by 6 bases. Germline V gene lookup returns CDR1 SGDLS and CDR2 YYNGEE. The CDR3 protein is CASSVGTGGQGRPEAFF. As DNA, the CDR3 is TGTGCCAGCAGCGTAGGGACAGGGGGCCAGGGCCGGCCTGAAGCTTTCTTT.

This clone was seen only once. This chain links TRBV11-3 with TRBJ2-2; D is uncertain. V shed 6 bases and J shed 2 bases, with 10 bases lying between them. The germline V gene has CDR1 SGHNT and CDR2 YENEEA. The length of the CDR3 is 14 residues. The CDR3 loop is CASRGRVNTGELFF. DNA for the CDR3: TGTGCCAGCAGAGGCCGGGTTAACACCGGGGAGCTGTTTTTT.

The chain carries TRBV6-5 and TRBJ2-1; 9 bases map to TRBD2. V shed 7 bases and J 5 bases; nucleotides not matched to a gene: 6. This CDR3 has 14 residues. CDR1 is MNHEY and CDR2 is SVGAGI in the germline V gene. DNA of the CDR3: TGTGCCAGCACTTGGAGCGGGAGGAACAATGAGCAGTTCTTC. This gives the protein CASTWSGRNNEQFF.

The chain links TRBV29-1 to TRBJ1-1, with 8 bases lining up with TRBD1. CDR1 and CDR2 from the germline V gene are SQVTM and ANQGSEA. CDR3 length equals 12 residues. The CDR3 nucleotides are TGCGCGGGAGCAGGGGGCGATCTCGGAGCTTTCTTT. As protein: CAGAGGDLGAFF.

The chain uses TRBV5-4 and TRBJ2-3; 8 bases are shared with TRBD1. Germline trimming cut 4 bases from V and 7 bases from J; bases unmatched to any gene: 8. Germline assignment: CDR1 SGHNT and CDR2 YYREEE (reference sequence). The CDR3 totals 14 residues. The CDR3 DNA follows: TGTGCCAGCAGCCACGGGACAGGAAGGAATACGCAGTATTTT. It translates to CASSHGTGRNTQYF.

This chain joins TRBV2 and TRBJ1-1; D is uncertain. Trimming left V 5 bases short and J 3 bases short, with 13 bases between. Germline V lookup: CDR1 SNHLY, CDR2 FYNNEI. CDR3 size: 14 residues. In DNA, the CDR3 is TGTGCCAGCAGTCCACTTTTGGTGGACACTGAAGCTTTCTTT. It encodes CASSPLLVDTEAFF.

In this sample, this clone turned up once. The identical CDR3 is also encoded by other nucleotide sequences in the sample. This chain joins TRBV6-5 and TRBJ2-2; 11 bases are shared with TRBD2. This CDR3 has 14 amino acids. Trimming removed 5 bases from V and 5 bases from J; junction bases left unmatched: 1. The germline V gene has CDR1 MNHEY and CDR2 SVGAGI. The CDR3 DNA reads as TGTGCCAGCAGTAGGACTAGCGGGACCGGGGAGCTGTTTTTT. Translation: CASSRTSGTGELFF.

V gene TRBV30 combines with J gene TRBJ1-6; D gene uncertain. Trimming removed 1 base at V and 0 bases at J, with 16 bases between. CDR3 length equals 18 residues. Germline CDR1 GTSNPN, CDR2 SVGIG (reference sequence). CDR3 coding DNA: TGTGCCTGGAGTGGTGGGCAACGGGAAAGCTCCTATAATTCACCCCTCCACTTT. Protein: CAWSGGQRESSYNSPLHF.

The V gene is TRBV30, the J gene TRBJ1-2; D gene ambiguous. CDR1 and CDR2 from the germline V gene are GTSNPN and SVGIG (reference sequence). V was cut by 1 base and J by 4 bases, with 10 bases left in between. This CDR3 is built from 13 residues. The CDR3 here is CAWSANSFYGYTF. In DNA form, the CDR3 reads TGTGCCTGGAGTGCAAACAGCTTCTATGGCTACACCTTC.

V gene TRBV23-1 combines with J gene TRBJ1-5; TRBD1 matches at 9 bases. TRBV23-1 is sorted into the ORF group, with uncertain function. V was pared by 11 bases and J by 6 bases, with 8 bases of the junction left unmatched. CDR3 length: 13 amino acids. The CDR3 loop reads CACSGTGSQPQHF. The CDR3 nucleotides read TGCGCCTGTTCTGGGACAGGGAGTCAGCCCCAGCATTTT.

In its sample, this clone was seen a few times. J is TRBJ1-2 and V is TRBV5-1, with unresolved D. Germline loops: CDR1 SGHRS, CDR2 YFSETQ. V was shortened by 1 base and J by 4 bases, with 8 bases between the two germline ends. The CDR3 runs 13 residues. CDR3 DNA sequence: TGCGCCAGCAGCTTGTCGGAGACCTATGGCTACACCTTC. Translation: CASSLSETYGYTF.

This chain links TRBV18 with TRBJ2-7; 9 nucleotides align to TRBD1. This CDR3 is 14 amino acids long. CDR1 and CDR2 from the germline V gene are KGHSH and LQKENI. Germline trimming cut 6 bases from V and 1 base from J; bases unmatched to any gene: 4. CDR3: CASSVGTGSYEQYF. The CDR3 DNA reads TGTGCCAGCTCCGTGGGGACAGGGTCCTACGAGCAGTACTTC.

This chain links TRBV7-2 with TRBJ2-1; 8 nucleotides match TRBD2. The CDR3 is 16 residues long. From germline, CDR1 is SGHTA and CDR2 FQGNSA. The ends lost 3 bases at V and 0 bases at J; junction bases unmatched: 4. The CDR3 DNA follows: TGTGCCAGCAGCTTGGGGGGGACTAGCTCCTACAATGAGCAGTTCTTC. Amino acid sequence: CASSLGGTSSYNEQFF.